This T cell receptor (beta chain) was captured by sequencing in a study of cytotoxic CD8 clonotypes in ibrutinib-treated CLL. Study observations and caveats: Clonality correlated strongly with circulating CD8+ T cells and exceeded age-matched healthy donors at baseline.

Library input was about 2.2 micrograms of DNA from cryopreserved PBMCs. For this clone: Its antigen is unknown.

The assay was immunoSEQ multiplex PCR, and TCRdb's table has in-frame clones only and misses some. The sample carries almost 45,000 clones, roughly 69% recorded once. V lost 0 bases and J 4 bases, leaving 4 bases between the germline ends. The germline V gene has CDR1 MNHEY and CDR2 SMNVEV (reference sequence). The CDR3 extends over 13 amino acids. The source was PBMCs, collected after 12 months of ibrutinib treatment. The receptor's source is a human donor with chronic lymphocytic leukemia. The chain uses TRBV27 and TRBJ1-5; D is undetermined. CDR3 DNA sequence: TGTGCCAGCAGTTTATCGCGGAATCAGCCCCAGCATTTT. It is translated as CASSLSRNQPQHF.